Listed below are T cell receptor beta chains from one sample, sequenced in a study of T cell repertoires in cytomegalovirus infection. TCRdb redid the calling of the reads with MiXCR, one entry per CDR3 protein. The sample has a few hundred thousand distinct CDR3 sequences; 17% are singletons. Sequencing was done on a sample of PBMCs. The receptor source for this set is a human donor in good health (CMV status not recorded). Some clones in this sample may be carry-over from other donors' samples. Both conserved end residues are part of each CDR3. Fields, in order: D gene, V gene, clone size, J gene, CDR3 DNA, CDR3 protein. The D gene is left open where the match is weak. Clone size is shown for a subset of rows, as once, few, many or a class of expanded clone.

-,TRBV6-2/TRBV6-3,many,TRBJ2-1,TGTGCCAGCACCTCGGTCACCCGCTCCTACAATGAGCAGTTCTTC,CASTSVTRSYNEQFF
-,TRBV4-1,once,TRBJ1-2,TGCGCCAGCAGCCAACCCTGGGGCAGTTCAGCTAACTATGGCTACACCTTC,CASSQPWGSSANYGYTF
-,TRBV10-3,few,TRBJ2-3,TGTGCCATCAACGGCGGGGGCCGCATAAATACGCAGTATTTT,CAINGGGRINTQYF
TRBD1,TRBV4-2,many,TRBJ1-2,TGTGCCAGCAGCCAACGACAAACAGGGGGTAACTATGGCTACACCTTC,CASSQRQTGGNYGYTF
-,TRBV5-1,-,TRBJ2-1,TGCGCCAGCAGCTTGTGGGACCCCGGTTCCAATGAGCAGTTCTTC,CASSLWDPGSNEQFF
-,TRBV3-1,few,TRBJ1-6,TGTGCCAGCAGCCAAGCAATGAGGGATTCTTCACCCCTCCACTTT,CASSQAMRDSSPLHF
-,TRBV7-9,-,TRBJ1-2,TGTGCCAGCAGCCCAGGGGTCTCTTCCTATGGCTACACCTTC,CASSPGVSSYGYTF
-,TRBV7-6,many,TRBJ2-7,TGTGCCAGCAGCTTTGGGGTCGACGAGCAGTACTTC,CASSFGVDEQYF
-,TRBV7-2,many,TRBJ1-5,TGTGCCAGCAGCTCCCAGGGACCAGAGCCCCAGCATTTT,CASSSQGPEPQHF
-,TRBV19,-,TRBJ2-1,TGTGCCAGTAGTATCGCTCGCCGGGGTGAGCAGTTCTTC,CASSIARRGEQFF
-,TRBV6-1,many,TRBJ1-5,TGTGCCAGCCAGACCGTGGGCGGCGCGGGGCCCCAGCATTTT,CASQTVGGAGPQHF
-,TRBV12-3/TRBV12-4,few,TRBJ1-5,TGTGCCAGCAGTCAGGGGTATCAGCCCCAGCATTTT,CASSQGYQPQHF
-,TRBV27,-,TRBJ2-1,TGTGCCAGCACCGTTGGCCCATTCAATGAGCAGTTCTTC,CASTVGPFNEQFF
-,TRBV7-9,few,TRBJ1-2,TGTGCCAGCAGCTTAGGGACAGACAGCTATGGCTACACCTTC,CASSLGTDSYGYTF
TRBD1,TRBV5-1,few,TRBJ1-1,TGCGCCAGCAGCTACCGGGACAGGGGCACTGAAGCTTTCTTT,CASSYRDRGTEAFF
-,TRBV7-2,many,TRBJ1-2,TGTGCCAGCAGCTTGGGGACCGTTAGGGGATGGGGCTACACCTTC,CASSLGTVRGWGYTF
TRBD2,TRBV7-2,many,TRBJ2-3,TGTGCCAGCAGCCCGACTAGCCGAGATACGCAGTATTTT,CASSPTSRDTQYF
TRBD1,TRBV19,-,TRBJ2-1,TGTGCCAGTAGTGGGGTGGGACAGGGAAAAGGGGATGAGCAGTTCTTC,CASSGVGQGKGDEQFF
-,TRBV7-9,many,TRBJ2-6,TGTGCCAGCAGCGCACAGGCGCTCTCTGGGGCCAACGTCCTGACTTTC,CASSAQALSGANVLTF
-,TRBV18,few,TRBJ1-2,TGTGCCAGCTCACCACAGTCGGCAGGCCCCCGTGGCTACACCTTC,CASSPQSAGPRGYTF
-,TRBV6-6,-,TRBJ2-5,TGTGCCAGCAGCCACAGAGGGGAGACCCAGTACTTC,CASSHRGETQYF
TRBD1,TRBV5-1,few,TRBJ2-6,TGCGCCAGCGGGAGACAGGGGGTTCCTGGGGCCAACGTCCTGACTTTC,CASGRQGVPGANVLTF
TRBD2,TRBV7-8,few,TRBJ2-7,TGTGCCAGCAGCTTAGAACTAGCGGGGGGACTTTACGAGCAGTACTTC,CASSLELAGGLYEQYF
-,TRBV28,few,TRBJ1-5,TGTGCCGCAACCAGGGGTCGGAATCAGCCCCAGCATTTT,CAATRGRNQPQHF
TRBD2,TRBV4-1,many,TRBJ2-3,TGCGCCAGCAGCCCACTGCACGGGGGGGCTAGCACAGATACGCAGTATTTT,CASSPLHGGASTDTQYF
-,TRBV7-2,many,TRBJ1-5,TGTGCCAGCAGCTCGGGACGGGATCAGCCCCAGCATTTT,CASSSGRDQPQHF
-,TRBV6-5,-,TRBJ1-3,TGTGCCAGCATGTACCTCTCTGGAAACATATATTTT,CASMYLSGNIYF
-,TRBV7-6,-,TRBJ1-2,TGTGCCAGCAGCCCCCCCCTGGGGGGATACGATTATGGCTACACCTTC,CASSPPLGGYDYGYTF
TRBD2,TRBV25-1,many,TRBJ2-3,TGTGCCAGCAGTGAATATTTCCCAGCGGGGATATCAGATACGCAGTATTTT,CASSEYFPAGISDTQYF
TRBD2,TRBV20-1,few,TRBJ2-1,TGCAGTGCTAGACCCCGACTAGCGGGGGGATACAATGAGCAGTTCTTC,CSARPRLAGGYNEQFF
TRBD2,TRBV6-6,-,TRBJ2-2,TGTGCCAGCAGTTATAGCGGGGGGGCGGACACCGGGGAGCTGTTTTTT,CASSYSGGADTGELFF
TRBD1,TRBV4-1,-,TRBJ1-2,TGCGCCAGCAGCCAGGGAGGACCGGGACAGGCCCGCTATGGCTACACCTTC,CASSQGGPGQARYGYTF
-,TRBV12-3/TRBV12-4,many,TRBJ2-7,TGTGCCAGCAGTTTAAGCCCCGCTGTATTACAGGGTAGATACGAGCAGTACTTC,CASSLSPAVLQGRYEQYF
TRBD1,TRBV7-2,many,TRBJ2-7,TGTGCCAGCAGCCCGGGACAGGGACTCGAGCAGTACTTC,CASSPGQGLEQYF
TRBD2,TRBV28,few,TRBJ2-7,TGTGCCAGCAGTTGGACTAGCGGAACCTACGAGCAGTACTTC,CASSWTSGTYEQYF
TRBD1,TRBV6-1,-,TRBJ1-6,TGTGCCAGCGCTGACAGGGACAATTCACCCCTCCACTTT,CASADRDNSPLHF
TRBD1,TRBV24-1,few,TRBJ1-3,TGTGCCACCAGTGATCCGACAGGGCCTGGAAACACCATATATTTT,CATSDPTGPGNTIYF
TRBD2,TRBV7-2,many,TRBJ2-1,TGTGCCAGCAGCGAACTTGGTAGCGGGGGGTCCAATGAGCAGTTCTTC,CASSELGSGGSNEQFF
-,TRBV4-1,many,TRBJ2-7,TGCGCCAGCAGCCAAGAACTGGGACCGGGTGCGTACGAGCAGTACTTC,CASSQELGPGAYEQYF
-,TRBV7-2,many,TRBJ2-3,TGTGCCAGCAGCTTAGGACTAGCAGATACGCAGTATTTT,CASSLGLADTQYF
TRBD2,TRBV5-4,-,TRBJ2-3,TGTGCCAGCAGCTTGGCCCCAGGACTAGAGGCAGATACGCAGTATTTT,CASSLAPGLEADTQYF
-,TRBV6-1,-,TRBJ2-3,TGTGCCAGCAGTGTGTTCCCGGGAACTAGCACAGATACGCAGTATTTT,CASSVFPGTSTDTQYF